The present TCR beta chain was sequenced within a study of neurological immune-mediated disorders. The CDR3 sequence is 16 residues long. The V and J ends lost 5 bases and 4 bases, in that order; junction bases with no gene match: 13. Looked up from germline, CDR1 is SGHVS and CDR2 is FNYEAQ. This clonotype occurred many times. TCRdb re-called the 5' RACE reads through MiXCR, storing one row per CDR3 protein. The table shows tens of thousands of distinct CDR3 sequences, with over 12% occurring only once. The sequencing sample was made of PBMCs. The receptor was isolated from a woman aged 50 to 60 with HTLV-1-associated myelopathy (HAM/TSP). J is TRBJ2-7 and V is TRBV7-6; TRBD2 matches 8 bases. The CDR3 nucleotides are TGTGCCAGCAGCGCACGGGAGGGGAGCGGGGATTACGAGCAGTACTTC. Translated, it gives CASSAREGSGDYEQYF.